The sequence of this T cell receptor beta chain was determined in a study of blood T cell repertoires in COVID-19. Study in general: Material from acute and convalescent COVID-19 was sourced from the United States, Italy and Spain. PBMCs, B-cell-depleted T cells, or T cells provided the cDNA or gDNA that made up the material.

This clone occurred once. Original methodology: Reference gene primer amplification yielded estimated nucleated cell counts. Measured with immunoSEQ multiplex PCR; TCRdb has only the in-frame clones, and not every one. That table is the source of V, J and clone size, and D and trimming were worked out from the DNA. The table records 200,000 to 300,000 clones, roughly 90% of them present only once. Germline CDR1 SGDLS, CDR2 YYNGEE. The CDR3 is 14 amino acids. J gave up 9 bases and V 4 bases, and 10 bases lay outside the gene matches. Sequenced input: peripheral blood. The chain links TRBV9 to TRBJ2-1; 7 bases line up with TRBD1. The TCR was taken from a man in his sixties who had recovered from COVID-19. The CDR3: CASSLRGPRGEQFF. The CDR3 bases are TGTGCCAGCAGCCTGAGGGGGCCGAGGGGTGAGCAGTTCTTC. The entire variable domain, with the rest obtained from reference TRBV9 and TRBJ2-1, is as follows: DSGVTQTPKHLITATGQRVTLRCSPRSGDLSVYWYQQSLDQGLQFLIQYYNGEERAKGNILERFSAQQFPDLHSELNLSSLELGDSALYFCASSLRGPRGEQFFGPGTRLTVL.